The 18 T cell receptor beta chains below all came from one sample that was sequenced in a study of Graves' ophthalmopathy and Graves' hyperthyroidism. Beta-chain TCR CDR3 regions were amplified from RNA transcripts. First-round RT-PCR with HTBI primers preceded a second-round multiplex PCR. TCRdb redid the calling of the multiplex PCR reads with MiXCR, one entry per CDR3 protein. In the table there are 560,000 or so distinct CDR3 sequences, about 40% of which are singletons. Material for sequencing was peripheral blood or thyroid tissue (not recorded which). These receptors originate from an adult man with Graves' hyperthyroidism.

The rearrangement joins TRBV7-9 to TRBJ1-5; 7 bases align to TRBD1. J lost 2 bases, V lost 3 bases, and 4 bases had no gene match. The CDR3 contains 15 residues. From germline, CDR1 is SEHNR and CDR2 FQNEAQ (reference sequence). For the CDR3, the DNA is TGTGCCAGCAGCTTCGGGACAGCGGGCAATCAGCCCCAGCATTTT. It encodes CASSFGTAGNQPQHF.

This clonotype has a count of ten or more. The rearrangement links TRBV3-1 to TRBJ2-5; tentatively, D is TRBD1 or TRBD2 (5 bases each). Germline V gives CDR1 LGHDT, CDR2 YNNKEL (reference sequence). V shed 6 bases and J shed 7 bases, with 15 bases lying between them. There are 13 residues in the CDR3. The CDR3 loop reads CASSLGTEGTQYF. The CDR3 region has the DNA TGTGCCAGCAGTCTCGGGACGGAAGGGACCCAGTACTTC.

The V and J genes are TRBV20-1 and TRBJ1-1; D possibly corresponds to TRBD1 (5 bases). The CDR3 has 16 amino acids. Germline V gene sequence: CDR1 DFQATT, CDR2 SNEGSKA (reference sequence). V was clipped by 3 bases and J by 4 bases, with 21 bases between them. DNA of the CDR3: TGCAGTGCTAGTCCCACCGGGGGGGAAAGCGCCACTGAAGCTTTCTTT. It yields the protein CSASPTGGESATEAFF.

This clonotype occurred many times. This chain connects TRBV7-9 to TRBJ1-4; tentative D call: TRBD1 (6 bases). The CDR3 spans 14 residues. Trimming pared 0 bases from V and 8 bases from J, leaving 10 bases between. CDR1 is SEHNR, CDR2 FQNEAQ, per germline (reference sequence). Here the CDR3 reads CASSLAGHEEKLFF. The DNA of the CDR3 is TGTGCCAGCAGCTTAGCGGGACACGAGGAAAAACTGTTTTTT.

The chain employs TRBV10-2 and TRBJ2-5; D remains ambiguous. The DNA end is a closer match to TRBJ2-1, so the J assignment may be wrong. The germline V gene encodes CDR1 WSHSY and CDR2 SAAADI. The CDR3 sequence is 13 residues long. In DNA form, the CDR3 reads TGCGCCAGCAATCTAGGGAACTACAATGAGCAGTTCTTC. The encoded protein is CASNLGNYNEQFF.

The genes are TRBV20-1 and TRBJ2-7; the D call may be TRBD1 or TRBD2 (6 bases each). The ends were cut back, 0 bases at V and 0 bases at J, with 12 bases in the middle. The germline V gene has CDR1 DFQATT and CDR2 SNEGSKA (reference sequence). CDR3 length: 15 amino acids. CDR3 sequence: CSAREGGGSSYEQYF. As DNA, the CDR3 is TGCAGTGCTAGAGAGGGGGGCGGTAGCTCCTACGAGCAGTACTTC.

This clonotype has ten or more counts. The chain couples TRBV7-9 to TRBJ1-1, with D perhaps TRBD1 (5 bases). Trimming took off 3 bases at V and 5 bases at J, with 13 bases between the two ends. From germline, CDR1 is SEHNR and CDR2 FQNEAQ (reference sequence). The CDR3 sequence is 14 residues long. CDR3 residues: CASSLDTQKTEAFF. CDR3 bases: TGTGCCAGCAGCTTGGACACTCAAAAGACTGAAGCTTTCTTT. The complete variable domain, with remaining parts taken from reference TRBV7-9 and TRBJ1-1, reads DTGVSQNPRHKITKRGQNVTFRCDPISEHNRLYWYRQTLGQGPEFLTYFQNEAQLEKSRLLSDRFSAERPKGSFSTLEIQRTEQGDSAMYLCASSLDTQKTEAFFGQGTRLTVV.

This clonotype was seen at least ten times. This CDR3 reads CASSPDGVGNEQYF. The CDR3 DNA reads as TGCGCCAGCAGCCCAGACGGGGTCGGGAACGAGCAGTACTTC. The V gene is TRBV5-1, the J gene TRBJ2-7; D may be TRBD2 (5 bases). Germline assignment: CDR1 SGHRS and CDR2 YFSETQ. This CDR3 has 14 residues. The V gene lost 4 bases and the J gene lost 5 bases, with 16 bases spanning the gap.

This clonotype was seen ten or more times. This chain links TRBV2 with TRBJ1-4; D not certain. This CDR3 has 13 amino acids. Deletions cut 4 bases from V and 3 bases from J, with 6 bases between. Germline assignment: CDR1 SNHLY and CDR2 FYNNEI. The CDR3 sequence is CASSGLSNEKLFF. For the CDR3, the DNA is TGTGCCAGCAGTGGCTTATCTAATGAAAAACTGTTTTTT.

This clonotype has at least ten counts. The rearrangement links TRBV20-1 to TRBJ2-2; TRBD1 aligns across 8 bases. V dropped 6 bases and J dropped 3; count of bases not matched to a gene: 3. The germline V gene encodes CDR1 DFQATT and CDR2 SNEGSKA (reference sequence). CDR3 length: 13 amino acids. The DNA of the CDR3 is TGCAGTGCCAGGGGGCAGTACACCGGGGAGCTGTTTTTT. Encoded protein: CSARGQYTGELFF.

In regard to this clonotype: This sequence may be a read error, since a much larger clone differs from it by one base. The V and J genes are TRBV10-3 and TRBJ1-1; D gene ambiguous. Germline V CDR1 and CDR2: ENHRY, SYGVKD. The CDR3 loop spans 13 amino acids. Here the CDR3 reads CASSERRDTEAFF. As DNA, the CDR3 is TGTGCCAGCAGTGAACGTAGAGACACTGAAGCTTTCTTT.

The chain recombines TRBV6-9 with TRBJ2-5; TRBD1 aligns across 10 bases. The germline V gene has CDR1 MNHGY and CDR2 SVAAGI. V was clipped by 8 bases and J by 9 bases; unmatched bases: 6. The length of the CDR3 is 12 residues. The CDR3 DNA is TGTGCCAGCCGACAGGGGGCCGAGGCCCAGTACTTC. Its protein is CASRQGAEAQYF.

This clonotype occurred once. The V gene is TRBV20-1, the J gene TRBJ1-2; D is perhaps TRBD1 (5 bases). CDR1 is DFQATT, CDR2 SNEGSKA, per germline (reference sequence). The CDR3 loop spans 11 amino acids. The V gene lost 7 bases and the J gene lost 2 bases, with 8 bases spanning the gap. The CDR3 here is CSVRTNYGYTF. CDR3 bases: TGCAGTGTCAGGACAAACTATGGCTACACCTTC.

This clonotype was counted at least ten times. The CDR3 here is CASSALQGSADGYTF. In DNA, the CDR3 is TGTGCCAGCAGTGCGCTACAGGGGTCGGCGGATGGCTACACCTTC. This rearrangement joins TRBV6-5 to TRBJ1-2; TRBD1 aligns across 7 bases. V was pared by 5 bases and J by 6 bases, with 12 bases of the junction left unmatched. Germline CDR1 reads MNHEY; CDR2 reads SVGAGI. The CDR3 totals 15 residues.

To note about this clonotype: This may arise from a read error, as a much more abundant clone is one base away. CDR3 in amino acids: CASSSAGLREQYF. DNA of the CDR3: TGTGCCAGCAGCTCCGCGGGGCTGAGGGAGCAGTACTTC. The J gene is TRBJ2-7, the V gene TRBV12-3 or TRBV12-4; D perhaps matches TRBD2 (6 bases). V shed 6 bases and J shed 7 bases, with 16 bases lying between them. The CDR3 has 13 amino acids.

This clonotype was counted between two and nine times. This rearrangement joins TRBV7-2 to TRBJ2-5; D not resolved. Trimming took 5 bases from V and 2 from J, leaving 6 bases between them. The CDR3 contains 12 residues. Germline lookup yields CDR1 SGHTA and CDR2 FQGNSA. The CDR3 reads CASSGVQETQYF. In DNA form, the CDR3 reads TGTGCCAGCAGCGGGGTGCAAGAGACCCAGTACTTC. The full variable domain, with the rest looked up from reference TRBV7-2 and TRBJ2-5, is GAGVSQSPSNKVTEKGKDVELRCDPISGHTALYWYRQSLGQGLEFLIYFQGNSAPDKSGLPSDRFSAERTGGSVSTLTIQRTQQEDSAVYLCASSGVQETQYFGPGTRLLVL.

The chain combines TRBV6-6 with TRBJ2-7; 7 bases fit TRBD2. The J call is in doubt because the DNA end fits TRBJ2-1 better. This CDR3 is built from 15 residues. Germline CDR1 is MNHNY and CDR2 is SVGAGI (reference sequence). The CDR3 region is CASSYERGGWNEQFF. In DNA, the CDR3 is TGTGCCAGCAGTTACGAGCGGGGCGGTTGGAATGAGCAGTTCTTC.

This clonotype was observed many times. The J gene is TRBJ1-3, the V gene TRBV7-9; perhaps TRBD1 as D (5 bases). The CDR3 spans 17 residues. CDR1 and CDR2 (germline): SEHNR, FQNEAQ (reference sequence). V dropped 4 bases and J dropped 2 bases, with 18 bases sitting between them. CDR3: CASSSPAAGNAGNTIYF. CDR3 DNA sequence: TGTGCCAGCAGCTCCCCGGCAGCAGGGAACGCTGGAAACACCATATATTTT.